The clone carrying this T cell receptor (beta chain) appeared a single time. Participants were placed into cohorts based on the clinical history they reported. This specimen comes from a study of blood T cell repertoires in COVID-19. The junction had 13 bases not matched to a gene; V was cut back by 6 bases and J by 0 bases. The CDR3 extends over 19 amino acids. Germline-derived CDR1 and CDR2 are KGHSH and LQKENI. Measured with immunoSEQ multiplex PCR; TCRdb has only the in-frame clones, and not every one. This repertoire shows about 320,000 clones, 86% found once; its top ten account for under 11%. What was sequenced was PBMCs or T cells enriched from blood (not recorded which). The V call is TRBV18, the J call TRBJ2-6; the match to TRBD1 covers 8 bases. This clonotype was sampled from a woman aged 18-35 years who had recovered from COVID-19. This CDR3 is CASSRSPGQVYSGANVLTF. CDR3 DNA sequence: TGTGCCAGCTCCCGGTCACCGGGACAGGTGTACTCTGGGGCCAACGTCCTGACTTTC.